This T cell receptor (beta chain) was documented in a study of human T cells and chemical hapten exposure. Sample time point: pre-sensitization, week 0. The treatment: therapeutic diphenylcyclopropenone sensitization with weekly scalp DPC. Each cDNA molecule in the library carried unique molecular identifiers. TCRdb independently ran MiXCR on the RACE reads; one entry per CDR3 protein. Here the sample spans approximately 260,000 distinct CDR3 sequences, over 8% being singletons. The CDR3 is made up of 15 amino acids. The germline V gene has CDR1 MDHEN and CDR2 SYDVKM. V was clipped by 7 bases and J by 4 bases; unmatched bases: 12. This clonotype was detected a few times.

The sequences come from whole blood, collected in connection with sensitization to the hapten diphenylcyclopropenone (DPC). The receptor's source is a woman aged 40 to 55 with alopecia areata. Some clones in this sample may be carry-over from other donors' samples. The V and J genes are TRBV28 and TRBJ2-7; 8 bases map to TRBD1. This CDR3 is CASNPATGAQYEQYF. The CDR3 DNA reads as TGTGCCAGCAACCCGGCGACAGGGGCGCAATACGAGCAGTACTTC.